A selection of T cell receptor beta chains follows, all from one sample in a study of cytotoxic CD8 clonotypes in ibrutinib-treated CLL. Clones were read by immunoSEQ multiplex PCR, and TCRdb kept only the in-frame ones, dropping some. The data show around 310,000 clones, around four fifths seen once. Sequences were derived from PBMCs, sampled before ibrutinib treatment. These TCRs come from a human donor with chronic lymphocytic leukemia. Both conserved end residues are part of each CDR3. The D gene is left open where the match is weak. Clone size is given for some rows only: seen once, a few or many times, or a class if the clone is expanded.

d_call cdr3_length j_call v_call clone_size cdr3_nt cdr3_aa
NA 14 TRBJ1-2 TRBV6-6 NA TGTGCCAGCAGTTACCCCCCAGGGCGAGATTCCTACACCTTC CASSYPPGRDSYTF
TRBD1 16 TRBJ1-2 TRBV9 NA TGTGCCAGCAGCGTAGCTACTACAGGGGTGGGCTATGGCTACACCTTC CASSVATTGVGYGYTF
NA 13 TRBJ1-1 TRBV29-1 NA TGCAGCGTCGCCGGGCGGATGAACACTGAAGCTTTCTTT CSVAGRMNTEAFF
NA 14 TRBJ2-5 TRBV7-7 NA TGTGCTAGCAGCCCCACCACCCTGGGAGAGACCCAGTACTTC CASSPTTLGETQYF
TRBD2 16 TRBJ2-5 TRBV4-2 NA TGTGCCAGCAGCCAAAACAGCGGGAGGGCCGGAGAGACCCAGTACTTC CASSQNSGRAGETQYF
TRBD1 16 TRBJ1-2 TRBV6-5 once TGTGCCAGCAGTTATGGGGCCAGGGGGCGAGGGTATGGCTACACCTTC CASSYGARGRGYGYTF
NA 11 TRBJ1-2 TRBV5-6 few TGTGCCAGCAGCTTGAACTATGGCTACACCTTC CASSLNYGYTF
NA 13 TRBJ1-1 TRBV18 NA TGTGCCAGCTCACCAAGGGCAGACACTGAAGCTTTCTTT CASSPRADTEAFF
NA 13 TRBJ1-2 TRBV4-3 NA TGCGCCAGCAGCCAAGATCGAGTCCTTGGCTACACCTTC CASSQDRVLGYTF
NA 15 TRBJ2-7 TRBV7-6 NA TGTGCCAGCAGCCCCTCCACTGGGGCGGACTACGAGCAGTACTTC CASSPSTGADYEQYF
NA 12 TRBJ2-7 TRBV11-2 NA TGTGCCAGCAGCTTAGCGAGGCACGAGCAGTACTTC CASSLARHEQYF
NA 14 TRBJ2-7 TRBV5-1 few TGCGCCAGCAGCTTGTTCGGAACCTCCTACGAGCAGTACTTC CASSLFGTSYEQYF